This passage covers 17 T cell receptor beta chains from one sample sequenced in a study of tissue T cells after allogeneic stem cell transplantation. Assay: immunoSEQ multiplex PCR; the TCRdb copy retains only in-frame clones and omits some. This sample has tens of thousands of clones; around 90% occur once, and the top ten carry approximately 3.9%. The sequences come from blood, collected before transplantation. These receptor sequences come from a woman between 35 and 70 years old who later had graft-versus-host disease after an allogeneic stem cell transplant.

The chain recombines TRBV28 with TRBJ1-3; a possible D gene is TRBD1 (5 bases). Between the trimmed V and J ends, which lost 6 bases and 4 bases, there was a span of 13 bases. The germline CDR1 and CDR2 sequences are MDHEN and SYDVKM. The CDR3 spans 14 residues. This CDR3 is CASRRSGVGNTIYF. The DNA for the CDR3 is TGTGCCAGCAGGCGATCGGGGGTAGGAAACACCATATATTTT.

J is TRBJ2-3 and V is TRBV6-4; D might be TRBD1 (6 bases). Trimming pared 0 bases from V and 2 bases from J, leaving 9 bases between. This CDR3 spans 15 amino acids. Germline V gene sequence: CDR1 MRHNA, CDR2 SNTAGT. CDR3 residues: CASSDSTGATDTQYF. The CDR3 DNA reads as TGTGCCAGCAGTGACTCGACAGGAGCCACAGATACGCAGTATTTT.

A single count supports this clone. The rearrangement links TRBV11-2 to TRBJ1-1; 7 bases line up with TRBD1. The V gene's germline CDR1 is SGHAT and CDR2 FQNNGV. V shed 3 bases and J 5 bases; nucleotides not matched to a gene: 9. CDR3 size: 15 residues. CDR3 residues: CASSFDRASGTEAFF. CDR3 nucleotides: TGTGCCAGCAGCTTTGACAGGGCCTCGGGAACTGAAGCTTTCTTT.

The V call is TRBV3-1 (or the pseudogene TRBV3-2), the J call TRBJ1-1, with 7 bases aligning to TRBD1. Germline V lookup: CDR1 LGHDT, CDR2 YNNKEL (reference sequence). The CDR3 has 14 residues. The J segment lost 4 bases and the V segment lost 4 bases, leaving 6 bases of the junction unmatched. CDR3 bases: TGTGCCAGCAGCCCAGGGGGGGGCGGCACTGAAGCTTTCTTT. Translation gives CASSPGGGGTEAFF.

This chain joins TRBV19 and TRBJ1-2, with 7 bases identical to TRBD1. The CDR3 has 13 amino acids. Germline V CDR1 and CDR2: LNHDA, SQIVND (reference sequence). V was clipped by 8 bases and J by 4 bases; unmatched bases: 7. This CDR3 is CASGTGDPYGYTF. CDR3 coding DNA: TGTGCCAGTGGAACAGGGGACCCCTATGGCTACACCTTC. The full variable domain, in which reference TRBV19 and TRBJ1-2 provide the parts outside the CDR3, is DGGITQSPKYLFRKEGQNVTLSCEQNLNHDAMYWYRQDPGQGLRLIYYSQIVNDFQKGDIAEGYSVSREKKESFPLTVTSAQKNPTAFYLCASGTGDPYGYTFGSGTRLTVV.

This chain uses TRBV7-8 with TRBJ1-1; the match to TRBD1 covers 8 bases. The V segment lost 5 bases and the J segment 5 bases; nucleotides outside the gene matches: 7. CDR1 and CDR2 from the germline V gene are SGHVS and FQNEAQ. The CDR3 spans 14 residues. CDR3 sequence reads: CASSGRTGWTEAFF. The CDR3 nucleotides read TGTGCCAGCAGCGGTCGGACAGGGTGGACTGAAGCTTTCTTT.

This clone appeared once. The chain links TRBV3-1 (or the pseudogene TRBV3-2) to TRBJ1-5; tentatively, D is TRBD1 (6 bases). The V gene's germline CDR1 is LGHDT and CDR2 YNNKEL (reference sequence). V was clipped by 4 bases and J by 8 bases, with 15 bases between them. The CDR3 extends over 14 amino acids. Here the CDR3 reads CASSRGQLQEPQHF. CDR3 in DNA: TGTGCCAGCAGCCGCGGACAGCTCCAGGAGCCCCAGCATTTT.

The rearrangement uses TRBV3-1 (or the pseudogene TRBV3-2) and TRBJ2-7, with TRBD2 matching over 11 bases. V shed 1 base, J shed 2 bases, and the junction held 4 bases outside the gene matches. The CDR3 is 16 residues long. Per the germline V gene, CDR1 is LGHDT and CDR2 is YNNKEL (reference sequence). The CDR3 sequence: CASSQATSGRTYEQYF. Here the CDR3 DNA reads TGTGCCAGCAGCCAAGCTACTAGCGGGAGAACCTACGAGCAGTACTTC.

V and J are TRBV18 and TRBJ2-1; the D gene is possibly TRBD2 (6 bases). Germline V lookup: CDR1 KGHSH, CDR2 LQKENI. The V and J ends lost 1 base and 5 bases respectively, with 12 bases between them. This CDR3 region has 15 residues. The CDR3 region has the DNA TGTGCCAGCTCACCACTCTCCTCGGGGGACAATGAGCAGTTCTTC. Encoded protein: CASSPLSSGDNEQFF.

This chain connects TRBV5-1 to TRBJ2-1, with 12 bases aligning to TRBD2. CDR3 size: 15 residues. V lost 3 bases to trimming and J lost 8 bases; unmatched junction nucleotides: 6. Germline V gene data show CDR1 as SGHRS and CDR2 as YFSETQ. CDR3 nucleotides: TGCGCCAGCAGCTCGATTAGACTAGCGGGAGATGAGCAGTTCTTC. Amino acids: CASSSIRLAGDEQFF. Full variable domain (rest looked up from reference TRBV5-1 and TRBJ2-1): KAGVTQTPRYLIKTRGQQVTLSCSPISGHRSVSWYQQTPGQGLQFLFEYFSETQRNKGNFPGRFSGRQFSNSRSEMNVSTLELGDSALYLCASSSIRLAGDEQFFGPGTRLTVL.

This chain links TRBV5-1 with TRBJ2-5; D uncertain. This CDR3 has 16 amino acids. The germline CDR1 and CDR2 sequences are SGHRS and YFSETQ. Trimming shortened V by 0 bases and J by 4 bases, and 16 bases separated the two germline ends. The CDR3 sequence is CASSLVVPPKGETQYF. CDR3 DNA sequence: TGCGCCAGCAGCTTGGTGGTTCCCCCGAAGGGAGAGACCCAGTACTTC.

This chain joins TRBV19 and TRBJ1-2; D is undetermined. Between the trimmed V and J ends, which lost 5 bases and 6 bases, there was a span of 4 bases. The CDR3 spans 10 residues. CDR1 and CDR2 from the germline V gene are LNHDA and SQIVND (reference sequence). Written as DNA, the CDR3 is TGTGCCAGTAGTGGCCATGGCTACACCTTC. Translation: CASSGHGYTF.

In DNA form, the CDR3 reads TGCAGTGCTAGGGATAAAGAGACCCAGTACTTC. The encoded protein is CSARDKETQYF. The chain uses TRBV20-1 and TRBJ2-5; D gene ambiguous. CDR1 and CDR2 (germline): DFQATT, SNEGSKA (reference sequence). V was cut by 3 bases and J by 3 bases, with 5 bases left in between. The CDR3 loop spans 11 amino acids.

The chain couples TRBV7-2 to TRBJ1-5; 9 bases are a match to TRBD1. Germline assignment: CDR1 SGHTA and CDR2 FQGNSA. The CDR3 loop spans 14 amino acids. The J segment lost 7 bases and the V segment lost 5 bases, leaving 6 bases of the junction unmatched. The CDR3 nucleotides are TGTGCCAGCAGCCTACAGGGGGCTTGGCAGCCCCAGCATTTT. It specifies CASSLQGAWQPQHF.

J is TRBJ1-4 and V is TRBV29-1, with D unresolved. Germline V gene data show CDR1 as SQVTM and CDR2 as ANQGSEA. V was shortened by 8 bases and J by 7 bases, with 23 bases between the two germline ends. CDR3 size: 15 residues. In DNA form, the CDR3 reads TGCAGCACAAGGAGTTTGGGAACGGATGGTGAAAAACTGTTTTTT. Amino acids: CSTRSLGTDGEKLFF.

V is TRBV6-5 and J is TRBJ2-1, with a weak D call TRBD1 (6 bases). V was pared by 6 bases and J by 6 bases, with 15 bases between. From germline, CDR1 is MNHEY and CDR2 SVGAGI. There are 14 residues in the CDR3. CDR3 sequence (DNA): TGTGCCAGCAGCCGTAGACAGGACCCCAATGAGCAGTTCTTC. Translated: CASSRRQDPNEQFF.

The chain couples TRBV15 to TRBJ1-2, with D uncertain. There are 13 residues in the CDR3. Germline CDR1 reads LNHNV; CDR2 reads YYDKDF (reference sequence). The V gene lost 0 bases and the J gene lost 0 bases, with 2 bases spanning the gap. The CDR3 protein is CATSRETNYGYTF. CDR3 sequence (DNA): TGTGCCACCAGCAGAGAAACTAACTATGGCTACACCTTC.